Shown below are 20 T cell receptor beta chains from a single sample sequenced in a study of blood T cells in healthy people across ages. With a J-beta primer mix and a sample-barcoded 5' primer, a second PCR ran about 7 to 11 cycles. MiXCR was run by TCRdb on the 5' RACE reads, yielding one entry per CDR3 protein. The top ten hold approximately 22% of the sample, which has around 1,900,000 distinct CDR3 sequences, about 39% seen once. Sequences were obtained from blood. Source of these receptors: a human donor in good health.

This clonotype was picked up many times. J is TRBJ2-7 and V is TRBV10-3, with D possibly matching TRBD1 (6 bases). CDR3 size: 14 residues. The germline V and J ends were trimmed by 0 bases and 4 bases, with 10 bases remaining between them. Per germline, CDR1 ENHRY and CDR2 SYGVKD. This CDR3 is CAISESGRGYEQYF. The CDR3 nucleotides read TGTGCCATCAGTGAGTCGGGCAGGGGTTACGAGCAGTACTTC.

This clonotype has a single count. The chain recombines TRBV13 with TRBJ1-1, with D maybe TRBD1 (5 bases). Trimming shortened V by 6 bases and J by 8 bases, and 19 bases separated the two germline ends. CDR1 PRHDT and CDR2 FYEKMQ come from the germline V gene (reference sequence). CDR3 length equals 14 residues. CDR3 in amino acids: CASRSGTPTREAFF. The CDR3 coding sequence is TGTGCCAGCAGATCAGGGACTCCTACAAGAGAAGCTTTCTTT.

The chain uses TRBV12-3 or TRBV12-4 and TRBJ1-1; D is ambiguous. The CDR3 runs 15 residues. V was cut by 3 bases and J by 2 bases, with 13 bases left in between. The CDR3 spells CASSFRKDGNTEAFF. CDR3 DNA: TGTGCCAGCAGTTTCAGGAAGGATGGTAACACTGAAGCTTTCTTT.

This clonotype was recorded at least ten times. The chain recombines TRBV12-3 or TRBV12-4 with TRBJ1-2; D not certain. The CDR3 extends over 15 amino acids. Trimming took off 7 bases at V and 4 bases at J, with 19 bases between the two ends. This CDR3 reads CASNRAGGRSYGYTF. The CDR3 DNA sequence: TGTGCCAGCAATAGGGCCGGTGGCAGGTCCTATGGCTACACCTTC.

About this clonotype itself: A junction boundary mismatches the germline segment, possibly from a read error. CDR3 nucleotide sequence: TGTGCCAGCCGGGCCGTCGATAAGAACTATGACTACACCTTC. It specifies CASRAVDKNYDYTF. This chain links TRBV6-7 with TRBJ1-2; D is unclear. TRBV6-7 is annotated as an ORF whose role is uncertain. CDR3 length: 14 amino acids.

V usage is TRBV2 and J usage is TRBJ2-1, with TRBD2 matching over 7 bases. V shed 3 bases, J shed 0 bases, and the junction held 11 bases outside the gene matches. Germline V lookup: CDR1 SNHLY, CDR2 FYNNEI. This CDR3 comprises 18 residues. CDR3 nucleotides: TGTGCCAGCAGTGAGGGAGGGATCGAAATTAGCTCCTACAATGAGCAGTTCTTC. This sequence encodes CASSEGGIEISSYNEQFF.

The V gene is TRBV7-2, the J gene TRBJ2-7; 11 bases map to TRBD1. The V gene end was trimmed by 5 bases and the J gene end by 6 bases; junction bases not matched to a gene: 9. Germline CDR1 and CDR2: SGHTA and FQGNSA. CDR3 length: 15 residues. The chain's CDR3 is CASSTSWTGGGEQYF. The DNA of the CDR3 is TGTGCCAGCAGCACCTCGTGGACAGGGGGCGGCGAGCAGTACTTC.

CDR3 bases: TGTGCCAGCAGCTTAGATGTACTAGCGGGGTGGAATGAGCAGTTCTTC. Amino acids: CASSLDVLAGWNEQFF. This chain joins TRBV7-3 and TRBJ2-1, with 10 bases aligning to TRBD2. There are 16 residues in the CDR3. Trimming removed 2 bases from V and 7 bases from J; junction bases left unmatched: 8. The V gene's germline CDR1 is SGHTA and CDR2 FQGTGA.

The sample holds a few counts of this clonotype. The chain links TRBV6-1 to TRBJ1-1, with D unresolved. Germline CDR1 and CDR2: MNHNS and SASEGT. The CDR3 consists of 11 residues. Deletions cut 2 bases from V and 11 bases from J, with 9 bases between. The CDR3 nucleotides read TGTGCCAGCAGTGAAACGTGGGCGGCTTTCTTT. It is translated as CASSETWAAFF.

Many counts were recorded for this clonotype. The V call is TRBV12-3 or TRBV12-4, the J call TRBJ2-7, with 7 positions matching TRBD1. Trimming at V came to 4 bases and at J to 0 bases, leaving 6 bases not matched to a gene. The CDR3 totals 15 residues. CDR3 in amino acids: CASSSGQVSSYEQYF. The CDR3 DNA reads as TGTGCCAGCAGTTCAGGACAGGTTAGCTCCTACGAGCAGTACTTC.

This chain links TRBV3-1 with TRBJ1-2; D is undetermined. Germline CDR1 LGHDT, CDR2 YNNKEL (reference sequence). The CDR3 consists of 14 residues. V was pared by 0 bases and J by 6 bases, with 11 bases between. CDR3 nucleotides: TGTGCCAGCAGCCAAGATAGCGGGGATAATGGCTACACCTTC. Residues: CASSQDSGDNGYTF.

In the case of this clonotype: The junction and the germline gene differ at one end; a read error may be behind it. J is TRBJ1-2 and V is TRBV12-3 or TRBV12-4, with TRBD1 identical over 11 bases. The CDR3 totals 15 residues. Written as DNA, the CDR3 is TGTGTCAGCACCCCTGGGACAGGGGGTTTGGATGGCTACACCTTC. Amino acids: CVSTPGTGGLDGYTF.

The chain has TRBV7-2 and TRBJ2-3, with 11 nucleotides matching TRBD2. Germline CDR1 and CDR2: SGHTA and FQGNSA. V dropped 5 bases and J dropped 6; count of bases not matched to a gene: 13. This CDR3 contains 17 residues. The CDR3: CASSLSGTSGLADTQYF. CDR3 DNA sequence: TGTGCCAGCAGCCTCTCCGGGACTAGCGGTCTGGCGGATACGCAGTATTTT.

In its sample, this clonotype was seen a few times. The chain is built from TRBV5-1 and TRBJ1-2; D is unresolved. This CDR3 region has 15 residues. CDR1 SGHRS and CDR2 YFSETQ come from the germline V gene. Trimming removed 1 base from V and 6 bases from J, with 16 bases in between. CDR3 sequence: CASSLLPEPTDGYTF. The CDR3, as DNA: TGCGCCAGCAGCTTGTTGCCAGAACCAACGGATGGCTACACCTTC.

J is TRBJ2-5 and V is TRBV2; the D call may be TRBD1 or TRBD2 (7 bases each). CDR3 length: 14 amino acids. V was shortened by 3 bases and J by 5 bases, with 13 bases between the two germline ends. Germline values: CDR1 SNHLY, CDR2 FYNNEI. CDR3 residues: CASSEGRGGETQYF. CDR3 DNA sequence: TGTGCCAGCAGTGAGGGCAGGGGGGGGGAGACCCAGTACTTC.

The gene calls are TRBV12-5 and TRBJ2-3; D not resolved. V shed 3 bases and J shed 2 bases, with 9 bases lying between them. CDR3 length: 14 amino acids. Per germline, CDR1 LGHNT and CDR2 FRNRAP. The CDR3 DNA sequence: TGTGCTAGTGGTTTTGATGGATCCACAGATACGCAGTATTTT. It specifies CASGFDGSTDTQYF. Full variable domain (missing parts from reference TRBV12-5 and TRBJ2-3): DARVTQTPRHKVTEMGQEVTMRCQPILGHNTVFWYRQTMMQGLELLAYFRNRAPLDDSGMPKDRFSAEMPDATLATLKIQPSEPRDSAVYFCASGFDGSTDTQYFGPGTRLTVL.

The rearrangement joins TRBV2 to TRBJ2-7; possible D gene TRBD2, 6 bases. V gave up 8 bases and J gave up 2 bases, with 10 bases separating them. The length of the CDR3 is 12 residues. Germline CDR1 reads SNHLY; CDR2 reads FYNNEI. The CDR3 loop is CASPGVPYEQYF. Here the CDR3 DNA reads TGTGCCAGCCCGGGGGTACCCTACGAGCAGTACTTC.

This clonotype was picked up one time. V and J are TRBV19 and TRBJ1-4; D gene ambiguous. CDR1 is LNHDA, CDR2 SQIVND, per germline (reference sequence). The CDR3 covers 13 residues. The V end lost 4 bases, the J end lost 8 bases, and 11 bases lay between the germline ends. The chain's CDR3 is CASSREPREKLFF. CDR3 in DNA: TGTGCCAGTAGTAGAGAACCTAGGGAAAAACTGTTTTTT.

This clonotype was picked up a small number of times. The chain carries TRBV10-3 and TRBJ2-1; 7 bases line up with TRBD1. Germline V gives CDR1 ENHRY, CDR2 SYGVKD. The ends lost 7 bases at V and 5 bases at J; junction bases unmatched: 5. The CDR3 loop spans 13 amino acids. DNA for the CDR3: TGTGCCATCAATTCGGGACAGAACAATGAGCAGTTCTTC. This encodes CAINSGQNNEQFF.

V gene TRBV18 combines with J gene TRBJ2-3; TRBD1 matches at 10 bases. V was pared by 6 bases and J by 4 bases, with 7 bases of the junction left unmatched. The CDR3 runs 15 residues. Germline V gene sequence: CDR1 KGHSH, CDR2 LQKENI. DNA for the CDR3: TGTGCCAGCTCCGAGGGGACAGGGGTGGCAGATACGCAGTATTTT. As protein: CASSEGTGVADTQYF.